This T cell receptor (beta chain) comes out of a study of cytomegalovirus exposure and HLA in healthy donors. Notes on the study in general: The likely explanation for a cluster of highly shared sequence variants was sequencing artifact.

PCR used 60 Vbeta primers and 13 Jbeta primers. TCRdb's copy holds only in-frame clones and misses some; the assay was immunoSEQ multiplex PCR. The sample yields around 300,000 clones, around two thirds seen once. As concerns this clone: Its specificity is not known.

This CDR3 has 15 residues. Germline values: CDR1 MNHNY, CDR2 SVGAGI (reference sequence). With 2 bases clipped from V and 2 bases from J, the junction kept 5 bases outside the gene matches. The chain has TRBV6-6 and TRBJ1-1; TRBD1 matches 7 bases. The receptor comes from a female donor in good health and CMV-seronegative. Sequenced: PBMCs. Written as DNA, the CDR3 is TGTGCCAGCAGTTACACCAACAGGGGAAACACTGAAGCTTTCTTT. It translates to CASSYTNRGNTEAFF.